These T cell receptor beta chains were read from a single sample in a study of control samples from healthy donors and cancer patients. Sequenced by immunoSEQ multiplex PCR; TCRdb stores in-frame clones only, minus some. The sample has 150,000 to 200,000 clones; 85% to 95% are singletons. The source material was blood. These receptors all stem from a woman aged 55-75 years in good health. The CDR3 runs from the conserved cysteine through the conserved F or W. D genes are given only for firm matches. Size is omitted from some rows. Given values are once, few, many or a class for expanded clones.

CAWTTSETQYF,TGTGCCTGGACTACCTCGGAGACCCAGTACTTC,-,TRBV30,TRBJ2-5,-
CSASGSYGYTF,TGCAGTGCTAGTGGCTCATATGGCTACACCTTC,-,TRBV20-1,TRBJ1-2,-
CASSEATATFGYEQYF,TGTGCCAGCAGTGAAGCGACAGCCACCTTCGGATACGAGCAGTACTTC,-,TRBV6-1,TRBJ2-7,-
CASSQTGTAGNTIYF,TGTGCCAGCAGCCAGACCGGGACAGCTGGAAACACCATATATTTT,TRBD1,TRBV7-9,TRBJ1-3,once
CASSDFGTSYEQYF,TGCGCCAGCAGTGATTTCGGTACCTCCTACGAGCAGTACTTC,-,TRBV10-1,TRBJ2-7,-
CASSLGYRVSLNTEAFF,TGTGCCAGCAGCTTAGGGTACAGGGTATCTCTGAACACTGAAGCTTTCTTT,-,TRBV11-2,TRBJ1-1,-
CATSRDFSGTEAFF,TGTGCCACCAGCAGAGATTTTTCGGGGACTGAAGCTTTCTTT,-,TRBV15,TRBJ1-1,-
CASSSGGLSTDTQYF,TGCGCCAGCAGCTCCGGGGGCTTGAGCACAGATACGCAGTATTTT,-,TRBV5-1,TRBJ2-3,-
CASSLEAGGPREQYF,TGTGCCAGCAGCTTAGAAGCGGGGGGGCCGCGGGAGCAGTACTTC,TRBD2,TRBV7-2,TRBJ2-7,-
CASSQASGIYNEQFF,TGTGCCAGCAGCCAAGCTAGCGGGATTTACAATGAGCAGTTCTTC,TRBD2,TRBV3-1/TRBV3-2,TRBJ2-1,-
CASSAARDRALPVYGYTF,TGTGCCAGCAGCGCGGCCCGGGACAGAGCGTTACCAGTCTATGGCTACACCTTC,TRBD1,TRBV9,TRBJ1-2,-
CASSLTPSGGSYNEQFF,TGTGCCAGCAGCTTAACCCCTAGCGGGGGTTCCTACAATGAGCAGTTCTTC,TRBD2,TRBV7-2,TRBJ2-1,-
CASSPRTGKNIQYF,TGTGCCAGCAGCCCCCGGACAGGGAAAAACATTCAGTACTTC,TRBD1,TRBV9,TRBJ2-4,-
CASSQATPSRYEQFF,TGCGCCAGCAGCCAAGCTACGCCCTCTCGCTATGAGCAGTTCTTC,-,TRBV4-3,TRBJ2-1,-
CSVEGGTEAFF,TGCAGCGTCGAAGGGGGCACTGAAGCTTTCTTT,-,TRBV29-1,TRBJ1-1,-
CASSLVGNTIYF,TGTGCCAGCAGCTTAGTTGGAAACACCATATATTTT,-,TRBV7-2,TRBJ1-3,-
CASSLRHNEKLFF,TGTGCCAGCAGCTTAAGACATAATGAAAAACTGTTTTTT,-,TRBV7-8,TRBJ1-4,-
CASSLRDRVTEQYF,TGTGCCAGCAGTCTCCGGGACAGGGTCACCGAGCAGTACTTC,TRBD1,TRBV6-2/TRBV6-3,TRBJ2-7,once
CASSLEGRAYYGYTF,TGTGCCAGCAGCTTAGAGGGCAGAGCGTACTATGGCTACACCTTC,-,TRBV7-2,TRBJ1-2,-
CASSQDAGRTNEKLFF,TGTGCCAGCAGCCAAGATGCGGGGAGGACTAATGAAAAACTGTTTTTT,-,TRBV3-1/TRBV3-2,TRBJ1-4,-
CASSLEGIGNEKLFF,TGTGCCAGCAGCTTGGAGGGGATTGGAAATGAAAAACTGTTTTTT,-,TRBV5-4,TRBJ1-4,-
CASSTHSYGYTF,TGTGCCAGCAGTACTCACAGTTATGGCTACACCTTC,-,TRBV28,TRBJ1-2,-
CASSRLADTQYF,TGTGCCAGTAGTCGCTTAGCAGATACGCAGTATTTT,-,TRBV19,TRBJ2-3,-
CASSQENGGLAGPNEQFF,TGTGCCAGCAGCCAAGAAAATGGTGGGCTAGCGGGGCCCAATGAGCAGTTCTTC,TRBD2,TRBV4-2,TRBJ2-1,once
CASSQEPTSVNTEAFF,TGCGCCAGCAGCCAAGAACCCACCTCTGTGAACACTGAAGCTTTCTTT,-,TRBV4-1,TRBJ1-1,-
CASSSTYSNQPQHF,TGTGCCAGCAGCTCAACCTACAGCAATCAGCCCCAGCATTTT,-,TRBV7-9,TRBJ1-5,-
CSVETNSYEQYF,TGCAGCGTTGAGACCAACTCCTACGAGCAGTACTTC,-,TRBV29-1,TRBJ2-7,-
CASSLLLSDASTDTQYF,TGTGCCAGCAGCTTACTCCTGTCGGATGCTAGCACAGATACGCAGTATTTT,-,TRBV7-8,TRBJ2-3,-
CASSQFSSGGLTDTQYF,TGTGCCAGCAGCCAGTTTTCAAGCGGGGGCCTCACAGATACGCAGTATTTT,TRBD2,TRBV3-1/TRBV3-2,TRBJ2-3,-
CASSFRAGIGGYTF,TGTGCCAGCAGCTTCAGGGCAGGGATAGGAGGCTACACCTTC,-,TRBV5-6,TRBJ1-2,-
CASSQGVGGGQETQYF,TGTGCCAGCAGCCAAGGGGTTGGCGGGGGACAAGAGACCCAGTACTTC,TRBD2,TRBV14,TRBJ2-5,-
CASSRVGGRYNEQFF,TGTGCCAGCTCACGGGTGGGGGGGCGCTACAATGAGCAGTTCTTC,-,TRBV18,TRBJ2-1,-
CASSATAVTGELFF,TGTGCCAGCTCCGCGACAGCAGTCACCGGGGAGCTGTTTTTT,-,TRBV18,TRBJ2-2,-
CASSSLTAYTF,TGTGCCAGCAGCTCCCTGACAGCCTACACCTTC,-,TRBV7-8,TRBJ1-2,once
CASSPTNTGELFF,TGTGCCAGCAGCCCGACGAACACCGGGGAGCTGTTTTTT,-,TRBV7-2,TRBJ2-2,-
CASSSLGVGTEAFF,TGTGCCAGCAGCTCATTGGGAGTAGGGACTGAAGCTTTCTTT,-,TRBV7-9,TRBJ1-1,-
CASSWGQGSYEQYF,TGCGCCAGCAGCTGGGGACAGGGGTCGTACGAGCAGTACTTC,TRBD1,TRBV5-1,TRBJ2-7,-
CASSPPERGNYGYTF,TGCGCCAGCAGCCCCCCCGAGAGAGGCAACTATGGCTACACCTTC,-,TRBV5-1,TRBJ1-2,-
CASGQGNFNYTF,TGTGCCTCGGGGCAGGGGAACTTTAACTACACCTTC,-,TRBV7-6,TRBJ1-2,once
CASSPGPSWNTGELFF,TGTGCCAGCAGTCCGGGCCCCTCTTGGAACACCGGGGAGCTGTTTTTT,-,TRBV27,TRBJ2-2,-
CASSYTYWGTDTQYF,TGTGCCAGCAGTTACACCTATTGGGGGACAGATACGCAGTATTTT,-,TRBV6-5,TRBJ2-3,-
CSVGGQYGYTF,TGCAGCGTTGGCGGACAGTATGGCTACACCTTC,-,TRBV29-1,TRBJ1-2,-